This TCR beta chain comes out of a study of T cells in Graves' hyperthyroidism and ophthalmopathy. Calling Graves' hyperthyroidism stable meant ophthalmopathy did not progress within 18 months. Uncontrolled infection, other autoimmune disease, pregnancy and lactation each barred patients from inclusion. Deletions cut 6 bases from V and 3 bases from J, with 23 bases between. CDR3 size: 18 residues. Germline CDR1 is MDHEN and CDR2 is SYDVKM. Amplification of TCR beta CDR3 regions was performed using RNA transcripts as template. In the first-round RT-PCR of the TCR CDR3, the HTBI primer set was used. TCRdb redid the calling of the multiplex PCR reads with MiXCR, one entry per CDR3 protein. Here the sample spans 350,000 or so distinct CDR3 sequences, roughly 18% being singletons.

The chain links TRBV28 to TRBJ2-2; TRBD1 is a possible D gene (6 bases). Sequencing used blood. The TCR originated in a woman between 45 and 60 years old with Graves' hyperthyroidism. In DNA form, the CDR3 reads TGTGCCAGCAGGTCCAGACCCTTGGGGGCCCGGGACACCGGGGAGCTGTTTTTT. This codes for CASRSRPLGARDTGELFF.